This T cell receptor beta chain was identified during a study of vaccination effects on CD4 cells after COVID-19. Culturing for about ten days preceded CD4+ T cell isolation. It was between March and December 2020 that the person had a SARS-CoV-2 infection confirmed by PCR. It was two doses of either the BNT162b2 or mRNA-1273 vaccine that participants received. Concerning this clone: What it recognizes is unknown.

TCRdb keeps only in-frame clones here, not all; method: immunoSEQ multiplex PCR. This table has tens of thousands of clones, 65% to 75% appearing once. V was pared by 3 bases and J by 3 bases, with 10 bases of the junction left unmatched. The CDR3 spans 17 residues. Per germline, CDR1 LNHDA and CDR2 SQIVND (reference sequence). This chain joins TRBV19 and TRBJ2-2; TRBD2 aligns across 7 bases. The sequence came from a human donor who had a prior SARS-CoV-2 infection. The sample was CD4+ T cells from PBMCs cultured without peptide, taken after COVID-19 vaccination. Here the CDR3 reads CASSIYGGGGDTGELFF. CDR3 nucleotides: TGTGCCAGTAGTATCTATGGCGGGGGTGGTGACACCGGGGAGCTGTTTTTT.